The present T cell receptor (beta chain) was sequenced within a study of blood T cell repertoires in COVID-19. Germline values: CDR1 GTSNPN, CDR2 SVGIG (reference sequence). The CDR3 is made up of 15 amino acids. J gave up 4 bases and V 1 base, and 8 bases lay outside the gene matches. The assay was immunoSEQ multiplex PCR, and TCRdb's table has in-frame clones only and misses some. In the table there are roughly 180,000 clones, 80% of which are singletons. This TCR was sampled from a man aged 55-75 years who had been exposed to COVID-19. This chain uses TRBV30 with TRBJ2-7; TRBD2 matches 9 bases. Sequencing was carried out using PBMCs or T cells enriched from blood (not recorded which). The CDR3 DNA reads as TGTGCCTGGAGTGAAGGCGGAGCGGGAGGTTACGAGCAGTACTTC. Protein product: CAWSEGGAGGYEQYF.